Listed here are 27 T cell receptor beta chains from one sample, sequenced in a study of graft-versus-host responses after intestinal transplantation. Here immunoSEQ multiplex PCR was the method, and the copy in TCRdb shows in-frame clones only, minus some. Of around 100,000 clones in the sample, roughly 93% were seen once. No antigen has been assigned to these receptors. Sample: unstimulated CD8+ T cells sorted from spleen or lymph node cells, taken before intestinal transplant. Receptor source: a human donor who received an intestinal transplant.

This chain joins TRBV5-1 and TRBJ2-5, with D possibly matching TRBD1 (7 bases). The length of the CDR3 is 16 residues. V lost 3 bases and J lost 5, with 20 bases in between. Germline CDR1 reads SGHRS; CDR2 reads YFSETQ. This CDR3 is CASSWGEQGPGETQYF. The CDR3 DNA reads as TGCGCCAGCAGCTGGGGGGAACAGGGGCCGGGGGAGACCCAGTACTTC.

This chain uses TRBV11-3 with TRBJ2-7; weak D call: TRBD2 (6 bases). Germline CDR1 reads SGHNT; CDR2 reads YENEEA. Trimming took off 0 bases at V and 2 bases at J, with 11 bases between the two ends. This CDR3 is built from 15 residues. CDR3 in DNA: TGTGCCAGCAGCTTAGATCCGGGGGTGACCTACGAGCAGTACTTC. Protein sequence: CASSLDPGVTYEQYF.

The chain has TRBV9 and TRBJ2-1; a possible D gene is TRBD1 (6 bases). V lost 2 bases to trimming and J lost 3 bases, with 9 bases between them. The CDR3 loop spans 14 amino acids. Germline CDR1 and CDR2: SGDLS and YYNGEE. The CDR3 sequence: CASSVYRDYNEQFF. The CDR3 region has the DNA TGTGCCAGCAGCGTCTACAGGGACTACAATGAGCAGTTCTTC. Full variable domain (outside the CDR3, taken from reference TRBV9 and TRBJ2-1): DSGVTQTPKHLITATGQRVTLRCSPRSGDLSVYWYQQSLDQGLQFLIQYYNGEERAKGNILERFSAQQFPDLHSELNLSSLELGDSALYFCASSVYRDYNEQFFGPGTRLTVL.

The chain employs TRBV7-9 and TRBJ1-1; no firm D call. Germline CDR1 SEHNR, CDR2 FQNEAQ (reference sequence). This CDR3 contains 10 residues. Trimming took off 0 bases at V and 8 bases at J, with 1 base between the two ends. The CDR3 is CASSLAEAFF. CDR3 nucleotide sequence: TGTGCCAGCAGCTTAGCGGAAGCTTTCTTT.

The chain employs TRBV7-8 and TRBJ2-7; D remains ambiguous. The ends were cut back, 6 bases at V and 4 bases at J, with 7 bases in the middle. In germline, CDR1 is SGHVS, CDR2 FQNEAQ. The CDR3 is made up of 11 amino acids. The CDR3 protein is CASSGNYEQYF. DNA of the CDR3: TGTGCCAGCAGTGGGAATTACGAGCAGTACTTC.

The chain joins TRBV19 to TRBJ1-1, with D perhaps matching TRBD1 (5 bases). Germline V CDR1 and CDR2: LNHDA, SQIVND (reference sequence). The V end lost 6 bases, the J end lost 5 bases, and 16 bases lay between the germline ends. This CDR3 is built from 14 residues. CDR3 region: CASSPGLGTTEAFF. The CDR3 region has the DNA TGTGCCAGTAGCCCGGGACTAGGAACGACTGAAGCTTTCTTT.

The chain recombines TRBV11-2 with TRBJ1-1; D is possibly TRBD1 (6 bases). The CDR3 has 15 amino acids. With 5 bases removed from V and 5 bases from J, the gap between germline ends came to 18 bases. In germline, CDR1 is SGHAT, CDR2 FQNNGV. As DNA, the CDR3 is TGTGCCAGCAGCCCGAGAGGGGGGGGGCGAACTGAAGCTTTCTTT. Translated: CASSPRGGGRTEAFF.

V gene TRBV9 combines with J gene TRBJ1-2; D unresolved. Germline V gene data show CDR1 as SGDLS and CDR2 as YYNGEE. The CDR3 spans 11 residues. The V and J ends lost 3 bases and 10 bases respectively, with 10 bases between them. CDR3 coding DNA: TGTGCCAGCAGCGAGGGCTTCTTCTACACCTTC. It yields the protein CASSEGFFYTF.

The chain carries TRBV11-2 and TRBJ2-1, with 9 bases fitting TRBD2. The CDR3 is 15 amino acids. The trim removed 5 bases at V and 4 bases at J, leaving 6 bases unmatched. Looked up from germline, CDR1 is SGHAT and CDR2 is FQNNGV. CDR3 in DNA: TGTGCCAGCAGCCGCCGGCGGGGGGGATACAATGAGCAGTTCTTC. It yields the protein CASSRRRGGYNEQFF.

This clone was counted a single time. This chain connects TRBV11-2 to TRBJ2-7; D is uncertain. This CDR3 is built from 14 residues. Per the germline V gene, CDR1 is SGHAT and CDR2 is FQNNGV. The V end was cut by 6 bases, the J end by 2 bases, with 14 bases between. DNA of the CDR3: TGTGCCAGCAGTTATACTTCACAGACCTACGAGCAGTACTTC. It encodes CASSYTSQTYEQYF.

The J gene is TRBJ1-6, the V gene TRBV9; D gene ambiguous. This CDR3 comprises 16 residues. Trimming pared 2 bases from V and 7 bases from J, leaving 16 bases between. CDR1 SGDLS and CDR2 YYNGEE come from the germline V gene. The CDR3 DNA reads TGTGCCAGCAGCGTGAGCAGGTTTTCTGAGAATTCACCCCTCCACTTT. Protein sequence: CASSVSRFSENSPLHF.

The chain combines TRBV6-1 with TRBJ1-2; D ambiguous. The germline gives CDR1 MNHNS, CDR2 SASEGT. The CDR3 contains 16 residues. The V end lost 2 bases, the J end lost 3 bases, and 16 bases lay between the germline ends. Written as DNA, the CDR3 is TGTGCCAGCAGTGAAAGGGATCTGCCGTACGACTATGGCTACACCTTC. It encodes CASSERDLPYDYGYTF.

This chain connects TRBV4-1 to TRBJ1-5; the D is unclear. Deletions cut 0 bases from V and 0 bases from J, with 6 bases between. CDR3 size: 15 residues. Germline lookup yields CDR1 MGHRA and CDR2 YSYEKL. CDR3 nucleotides: TGCGCCAGCAGCCAAGACATGGTTAGCAATCAGCCCCAGCATTTT. It encodes CASSQDMVSNQPQHF.

The chain combines TRBV6-5 with TRBJ2-7, with no clear D. The CDR3 is 13 amino acids. The germline V and J ends were trimmed by 5 bases and 1 base, with 9 bases remaining between them. Germline V gives CDR1 MNHEY, CDR2 SVGAGI. CDR3 region: CASSETRSYEQYF. The DNA for the CDR3 is TGTGCCAGCAGTGAAACCCGATCCTACGAGCAGTACTTC.

The chain joins TRBV6-5 to TRBJ1-4; TRBD1 matches at 10 bases. V dropped 6 bases and J dropped 6; count of bases not matched to a gene: 7. The V gene's germline CDR1 is MNHEY and CDR2 SVGAGI. This CDR3 is 15 amino acids long. The CDR3 DNA is TGTGCCAGCAGCGGTGGTGGGACAGGGGATGAAAAACTGTTTTTT. Residues: CASSGGGTGDEKLFF.

The J gene is TRBJ2-7, the V gene TRBV7-9, with D possibly TRBD1 on 6 matching bases. The CDR3 is 15 residues long. Germline loops: CDR1 SEHNR, CDR2 FQNEAQ (reference sequence). The germline V and J ends were trimmed by 1 base and 2 bases, with 12 bases remaining between them. The CDR3 DNA reads as TGTGCCAGCAGCTTAGGTACAGGGTCGGCCTACGAGCAGTACTTC. Amino acids: CASSLGTGSAYEQYF.

The chain employs TRBV4-1 and TRBJ1-1; D ambiguous. The V end was cut by 3 bases, the J end by 0 bases, with 5 bases between. The CDR3 contains 13 residues. Germline V gene lookup returns CDR1 MGHRA and CDR2 YSYEKL. Here the CDR3 DNA reads TGCGCCAGCAGCCAGGGGATGAACACTGAAGCTTTCTTT. As protein: CASSQGMNTEAFF.

CDR3: CAISPGGTEAFF. CDR3 DNA sequence: TGTGCCATCAGTCCCGGGGGAACTGAAGCTTTCTTT. The chain is built from TRBV10-3 and TRBJ1-1; maybe TRBD1 (5 bases). Deletions cut 5 bases from V and 5 bases from J, with 9 bases between. The germline gives CDR1 ENHRY, CDR2 SYGVKD. The CDR3 loop spans 12 amino acids.

This clone has a handful of counts. This chain joins TRBV19 and TRBJ1-1; no firm D call. Germline V gives CDR1 LNHDA, CDR2 SQIVND (reference sequence). There are 10 residues in the CDR3. The V end lost 8 bases, the J end lost 6 bases, and 7 bases lay between the germline ends. CDR3 sequence: CASEGAEAFF. The DNA for the CDR3 is TGTGCCAGTGAGGGTGCTGAAGCTTTCTTT.

This chain joins TRBV4-1 and TRBJ1-3; the match to TRBD1 covers 7 bases. CDR3 length equals 16 residues. Unmatched junction bases numbered 4, after V lost 2 bases and J lost 0 bases. Germline CDR1 MGHRA, CDR2 YSYEKL. CDR3: CASSQLGTASGNTIYF. The CDR3 region has the DNA TGCGCCAGCAGCCAACTCGGGACAGCCTCTGGAAACACCATATATTTT.

The V gene is TRBV11-3, the J gene TRBJ1-1; no reliable D call. V lost 1 base to trimming and J lost 1 base, with 7 bases between them. The CDR3 is 14 amino acids. Germline loops: CDR1 SGHNT, CDR2 YENEEA. The CDR3 DNA sequence: TGTGCCAGCAGCTTAGTACAATCGAACACTGAAGCTTTCTTT. Protein sequence: CASSLVQSNTEAFF.

The chain is built from TRBV2 and TRBJ2-1; 9 nucleotides line up with TRBD2. V lost 6 bases and J lost 7; bases outside the gene matches: 7. The CDR3 runs 14 residues. The germline CDR1 and CDR2 sequences are SNHLY and FYNNEI. The CDR3 sequence is CASSGGGDYNEQFF. CDR3 in DNA: TGTGCCAGCAGCGGCGGGGGGGATTATAATGAGCAGTTCTTC.

The rearrangement uses TRBV27 and TRBJ1-3, with 11 bases fitting TRBD1. V shed 0 bases, J shed 6 bases, and the junction held 13 bases outside the gene matches. Germline assignment: CDR1 MNHEY and CDR2 SMNVEV (reference sequence). This CDR3 spans 19 amino acids. CDR3 amino acids: CASSLSSGTGTGGENTIYF. The CDR3, as DNA: TGTGCCAGCAGTTTATCATCAGGAACGGGGACAGGGGGTGAAAACACCATATATTTT.

The rearrangement links TRBV6-1 to TRBJ1-5, with D possibly matching TRBD1 (6 bases). The CDR3 length is 15 residues. Germline V lookup: CDR1 MNHNS, CDR2 SASEGT. V gave up 6 bases and J gave up 1 base, with 13 bases separating them. The CDR3 coding sequence is TGTGCCAGCAGGCCACAGGGTAGAAGCAATCAGCCCCAGCATTTT. The encoded protein is CASRPQGRSNQPQHF.

This chain links TRBV4-2 with TRBJ1-2; tentative D call: TRBD1 (6 bases). The CDR3 contains 11 residues. The germline CDR1 and CDR2 sequences are LGHNA and YNFKEQ. Trimming removed 1 base at V and 12 bases at J, with 9 bases between. This CDR3 reads CASSQGTANTF. The CDR3 DNA reads TGTGCCAGCAGCCAAGGGACAGCCAACACCTTC.

J is TRBJ1-1 and V is TRBV11-1, with TRBD1 as a possible D gene (6 bases). This CDR3 has 13 amino acids. Trimming took 4 bases from V and 11 from J, leaving 17 bases between them. Germline CDR1 is SGHAT and CDR2 is FQDESV (reference sequence). The CDR3: CASSSRNREEAFF. CDR3 in DNA: TGTGCCAGCAGCTCAAGAAACAGGGAGGAGGCTTTCTTT. Filled out from reference TRBV11-1 and TRBJ1-1, the complete variable domain reads EAEVAQSPRYKITEKSQAVAFWCDPISGHATLYWYRQILGQGPELLVQFQDESVVDDSQLPKDRFSAERLKGVDSTLKIQPAELGDSAMYLCASSSRNREEAFFGQGTRLTVV.

This clone was seen once. The chain combines TRBV19 with TRBJ1-2; the D gene is possibly TRBD1 (5 bases). Trimming cost V 11 bases and J 5 bases, with 24 bases left between them. The CDR3 has 15 amino acids. Germline V gene lookup returns CDR1 LNHDA and CDR2 SQIVND (reference sequence). The CDR3 is CASKPGQGSGYGYTF. DNA for the CDR3: TGTGCCTCGAAACCGGGGCAGGGAAGTGGGTATGGCTACACCTTC.